These 10 T cell receptor beta chains were sequenced from one sample in a study of blood T cell repertoires in COVID-19. Data came from immunoSEQ multiplex PCR; TCRdb stores just in-frame clones and leaves some out. Of fewer than 350,000 clones listed, around 90% are singletons. Sequencing was carried out using peripheral blood. The receptor source for this set is a woman younger than 45 with COVID-19, enrolled during active disease.

V is TRBV11-1 and J is TRBJ2-1; 12 bases align to TRBD2. Germline V CDR1 and CDR2: SGHAT, FQDESV (reference sequence). The CDR3 contains 16 residues. V lost 1 base, J lost 5 bases, and 3 bases stayed unmatched. As DNA, the CDR3 is TGTGCCAGCAGCTTAGGGCTAGCGGGAGGGGACAATGAGCAGTTCTTC. Translating gives CASSLGLAGGDNEQFF.

V is TRBV28 and J is TRBJ2-6, with D possibly being TRBD2 (6 bases). CDR3 length: 17 amino acids. Germline CDR1 reads MDHEN; CDR2 reads SYDVKM. The V end was cut by 5 bases, the J end by 0 bases, with 14 bases between. The CDR3 DNA reads as TGTGCCAGCAGTAATGCGGGACTGCCCTCTGGGGCCAACGTCCTGACTTTC. Protein product: CASSNAGLPSGANVLTF.

The chain has TRBV10-3 and TRBJ2-3, with 12 bases that match TRBD2. This CDR3 comprises 13 residues. Germline CDR1 is ENHRY and CDR2 is SYGVKD. J gave up 7 bases and V 7 bases, and 3 bases lay outside the gene matches. The CDR3 spells CAITGTSGYTQYF. CDR3 nucleotide sequence: TGTGCCATCACAGGGACTAGCGGGTATACGCAGTATTTT.

The rearrangement links TRBV7-9 to TRBJ2-7, with 11 nucleotides matching TRBD2. The germline CDR1 and CDR2 sequences are SEHNR and FQNEAQ (reference sequence). The length of the CDR3 is 14 residues. After removal of 3 bases from V and 2 bases from J, the junction contained 0 bases not matched to a gene. The CDR3 DNA is TGTGCCAGCAGCTTTAGCGGGAGGGCCTACGAGCAGTACTTC. Its protein is CASSFSGRAYEQYF.

This chain connects TRBV10-3 to TRBJ1-4, with TRBD1 identical over 7 bases. This CDR3 spans 14 amino acids. Trimming at V came to 5 bases and at J to 5 bases, leaving 5 bases not matched to a gene. Germline V CDR1 and CDR2: ENHRY, SYGVKD. In nucleotides, the CDR3 is TGTGCCATCAGTAACAGGGGATTAAATGAAAAACTGTTTTTT. It codes for CAISNRGLNEKLFF.

To note about this clone: This sample also contains other DNA sequences that code for the same CDR3. As DNA, the CDR3 is TGTGCCTGGAGTAGAACAGGGGGTACTGAAGCTTTCTTT. Translating it yields CAWSRTGGTEAFF. The J gene is TRBJ1-1, the V gene TRBV30; 8 bases agree with TRBD1. The germline CDR1 and CDR2 sequences are GTSNPN and SVGIG (reference sequence). The V segment lost 2 bases and the J segment 5 bases; nucleotides outside the gene matches: 4. The CDR3 consists of 13 residues.

The rearrangement uses TRBV9 and TRBJ2-7, with D perhaps matching TRBD1 (7 bases). CDR3 size: 16 residues. V was cut by 0 bases and J by 2 bases, with 15 bases left in between. The V gene's germline CDR1 is SGDLS and CDR2 YYNGEE. The CDR3 DNA reads TGTGCCAGCAGCGTAGAGGAGGGGGCTCCGGCCTACGAGCAGTACTTC. Translated, it gives CASSVEEGAPAYEQYF.

The CDR3 here is CASGRDGEAFF. In DNA form, the CDR3 reads TGTGCTAGTGGGCGGGACGGTGAAGCTTTCTTT. This rearrangement joins TRBV12-5 to TRBJ1-1; possible D gene TRBD1, 5 bases. Trimming left V 6 bases short and J 7 bases short, with 9 bases between. The CDR3 has 11 residues. CDR1 is LGHNT and CDR2 is FRNRAP in the germline V gene.

The chain has TRBV6-5 and TRBJ1-1, with D unclear. Between the trimmed V and J ends, which lost 6 bases and 3 bases, there was a span of 11 bases. This CDR3 has 13 amino acids. Per germline, CDR1 MNHEY and CDR2 SVGAGI. The CDR3 DNA reads as TGTGCCAGCAGAGCGGGATTGGACACTGAAGCTTTCTTT. It translates to CASRAGLDTEAFF.

The V and J genes are TRBV10-2 and TRBJ2-3; the match to TRBD2 covers 13 bases. The CDR3 runs 16 residues. The ends lost 6 bases at V and 0 bases at J; junction bases unmatched: 3. Germline loops: CDR1 WSHSY, CDR2 SAAADI. CDR3 sequence (DNA): TGCGCCAGCAGGGGGACTAGCGGGGCTAGCACAGATACGCAGTATTTT. It specifies CASRGTSGASTDTQYF.